The present entry profiles one T cell receptor beta chain with its context. Its antigen is currently unknown. Time point defined: blood at routine non-recurrence follow-up after resection. TCRdb processed the 5' RACE reads anew with MiXCR; each CDR3 protein has one entry. The table records around 45,000 distinct CDR3 sequences, 22% of them present only once. The record originates from a study of spatial heterogeneity in lung cancer. Overall study findings and caveats: Relative to follow-up, resection was when ubiquitous expanded tumor TCRs appeared more in blood.

The CDR3 is 12 residues long. Germline CDR1 is MNHEY and CDR2 is SVGEGT. Trimming removed 4 bases at V and 6 bases at J, with 7 bases between. The sequence came from a female donor with early-stage non-small cell lung cancer. The chain recombines TRBV6-2 or TRBV6-3 with TRBJ2-1, with D unresolved. The sample in question was PBMCs, obtained at follow-up. CDR3 bases: TGTGCCAGCAGTTCCCGGTCCAATGAGCAGTTCTTC. Amino acids: CASSSRSNEQFF.